This T cell receptor beta chain was obtained from a study of blood T cell repertoires in COVID-19. About the study: Spain, Italy and the United States supplied samples that represented acute and convalescent COVID-19. PBMCs, B-cell-depleted T cells, or T cells were the source of the cDNA or gDNA that made up the material.

Per germline, CDR1 SGHVS and CDR2 FQNEAQ. The trim removed 5 bases at V and 4 bases at J, leaving 13 bases unmatched. CDR3 length equals 16 residues. This clone was counted only a few times. Followed longitudinally, the Seattle patients had been enrolled during active infection. Under the authors' procedure: Amplification from reference gene primers served as the basis for estimated nucleated cell counts. Profiling relied on immunoSEQ multiplex PCR, and the TCRdb table lists in-frame clones only, not all of them. That table furnishes V, J and clone size, whereas the DNA furnished D and trimming. The sample includes 250,000 to 300,000 clones, about 88% of them seen just once.

This clonotype was obtained from a woman aged 70 to 79 with COVID-19, enrolled during active disease. The chain couples TRBV7-8 to TRBJ1-2; 7 nucleotides match TRBD1. The sample consisted of peripheral blood. The CDR3 DNA reads TGTGCCAGCAGCCAAGAGGGTGGGCAGGGGGTCTATGGCTACACCTTC. The encoded protein is CASSQEGGQGVYGYTF. Together with reference TRBV7-8 and TRBJ1-2, the CDR3 gives the full variable domain: GAGVSQSPRYKVAKRGQDVALRCDPISGHVSLFWYQQALGQGPEFLTYFQNEAQLDKSGLPSDRFFAERPEGSVSTLKIQRTQQEDSAVYLCASSQEGGQGVYGYTFGSGTRLTVV.